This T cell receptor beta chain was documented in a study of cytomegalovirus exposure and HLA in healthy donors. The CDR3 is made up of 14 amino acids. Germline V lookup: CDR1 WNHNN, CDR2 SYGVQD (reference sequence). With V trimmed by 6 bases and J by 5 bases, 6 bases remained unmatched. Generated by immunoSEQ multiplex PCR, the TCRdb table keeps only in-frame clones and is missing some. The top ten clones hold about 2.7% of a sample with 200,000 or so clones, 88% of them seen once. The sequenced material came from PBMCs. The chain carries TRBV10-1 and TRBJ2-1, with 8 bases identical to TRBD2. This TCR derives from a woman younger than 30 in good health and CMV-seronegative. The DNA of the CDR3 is TGCGCCAGCAGGGAGCGGGAGTTAGACAATGAGCAGTTCTTC. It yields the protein CASRERELDNEQFF.